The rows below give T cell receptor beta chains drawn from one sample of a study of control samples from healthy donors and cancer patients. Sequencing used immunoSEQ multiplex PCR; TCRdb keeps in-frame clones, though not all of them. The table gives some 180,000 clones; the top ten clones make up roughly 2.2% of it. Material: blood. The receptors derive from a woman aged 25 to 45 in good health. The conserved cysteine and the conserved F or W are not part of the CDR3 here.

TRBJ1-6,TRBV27,ASRPQTGYGSPLH
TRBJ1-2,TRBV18,ASSPTGTPFYGYT
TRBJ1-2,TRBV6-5,ASTNREDNGYT
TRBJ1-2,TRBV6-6,ASRGSDRVYGYT
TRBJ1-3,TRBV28,ASSGDRAGNTIY
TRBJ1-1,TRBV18,ASSPRTRRDTEAF
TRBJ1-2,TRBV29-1,SETRDSYGYT
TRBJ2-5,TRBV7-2,ASSLGPGETQY
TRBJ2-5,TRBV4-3,ASSQGRFQETQY
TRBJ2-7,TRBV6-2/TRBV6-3,ASSYLGQSYEQY
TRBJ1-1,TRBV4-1,ASSQVPYTEAF
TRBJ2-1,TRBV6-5,ASSSSGVSYNEQF
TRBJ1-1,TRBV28,ASSLRGNTEAF
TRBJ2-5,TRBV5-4,ASSLGTGGKETQY
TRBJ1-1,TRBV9,ASSGRAGANTEAF
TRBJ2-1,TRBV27,ASSTGGAYNEQF
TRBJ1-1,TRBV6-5,ASSRDRGMNTEAF
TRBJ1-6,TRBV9,ASSILTGGQSNSPLH
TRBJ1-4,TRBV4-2,ASSQEGNTRGEEKLF
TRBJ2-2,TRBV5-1,ASSLAVSGGAGELF